Listed here are 21 T cell receptor beta chains from one sample, sequenced in a study of blood T cell repertoires in COVID-19. Here immunoSEQ multiplex PCR was the method, and the copy in TCRdb shows in-frame clones only, minus some. Of over 10,000 clones listed, more than 65% are singletons. Source material: peripheral blood. These receptors all stem from a man between 60 and 70 years old with COVID-19, enrolled during active disease.

This clone is labeled medium-sized (0.01 to 0.1%). V is TRBV9 and J is TRBJ2-7, with unresolved D. Trimming shortened V by 0 bases and J by 3 bases, and 10 bases separated the two germline ends. Germline CDR1 reads SGDLS; CDR2 reads YYNGEE. The CDR3 sequence is 14 residues long. The CDR3 DNA reads as TGTGCCAGCAGCGTAGGCTATGGCGGCTACGAGCAGTACTTC. Translating gives CASSVGYGGYEQYF.

This clone was seen just once. This chain uses TRBV28 with TRBJ2-1; D may be TRBD1 (6 bases). Germline CDR1 reads MDHEN; CDR2 reads SYDVKM. V dropped 5 bases and J dropped 0 bases, with 11 bases sitting between them. The CDR3 consists of 15 residues. CDR3 protein: CASSLRGASYNEQFF. The CDR3, as DNA: TGTGCCAGCAGTCTCAGGGGAGCCTCCTACAATGAGCAGTTCTTC.

This clone was seen a single time. The J gene is TRBJ1-3, the V gene TRBV2; no firm D call. Germline assignment: CDR1 SNHLY and CDR2 FYNNEI. V was clipped by 3 bases and J by 0 bases, with 21 bases between them. The CDR3 loop spans 19 amino acids. CDR3 in amino acids: CASSERGRLDGHSGNTIYF. DNA of the CDR3: TGTGCCAGCAGTGAGAGAGGGCGTTTGGACGGCCACTCTGGAAACACCATATATTTT.

The chain joins TRBV19 to TRBJ1-2; D is unclear. Per the germline V gene, CDR1 is LNHDA and CDR2 is SQIVND (reference sequence). Trimming left V 10 bases short and J 2 bases short, with 11 bases between. The CDR3 length is 12 residues. CDR3 loop: CATREGNYGYTF. The CDR3 DNA follows: TGTGCCACGAGGGAAGGAAACTATGGCTACACCTTC. Looking up the rest from reference TRBV19 and TRBJ1-2 gives the full variable domain: DGGITQSPKYLFRKEGQNVTLSCEQNLNHDAMYWYRQDPGQGLRLIYYSQIVNDFQKGDIAEGYSVSREKKESFPLTVTSAQKNPTAFYLCATREGNYGYTFGSGTRLTVV.

The chain recombines TRBV24-1 with TRBJ2-7; 11 bases fit TRBD2. J gave up 2 bases and V 7 bases, and 12 bases lay outside the gene matches. CDR1 is KGHDR, CDR2 SFDVKD, per germline. The CDR3 has 17 amino acids. CDR3 nucleotides: TGTGCCACCAGCGATCCTTTAGCGGGGGGGCCTCCCTACGAGCAGTACTTC. This encodes CATSDPLAGGPPYEQYF.

V usage is TRBV24-1 and J usage is TRBJ2-3; 8 positions match TRBD1. Looked up from germline, CDR1 is KGHDR and CDR2 is SFDVKD. This CDR3 has 18 residues. The ends lost 3 bases at V and 2 bases at J; junction bases unmatched: 12. CDR3 coding DNA: TGTGCCACCAGTGATCCCGGACAGGGCTCCATCTTCACAGATACGCAGTATTTT. Its protein product is CATSDPGQGSIFTDTQYF.

This chain joins TRBV9 and TRBJ1-2; D gene unclear. CDR3 length: 15 amino acids. Germline-derived CDR1 and CDR2 are SGDLS and YYNGEE. Trimming took 3 bases from V and 4 from J, leaving 16 bases between them. CDR3 amino acids: CASSASQERIYGYTF. The CDR3 DNA follows: TGTGCCAGCAGCGCCAGCCAAGAGAGGATCTATGGCTACACCTTC.

The gene calls are TRBV6-5 and TRBJ1-5; D gene ambiguous. CDR3 length: 12 amino acids. Germline V gene data show CDR1 as MNHEY and CDR2 as SVGAGI. The ends were cut back, 7 bases at V and 5 bases at J, with 9 bases in the middle. The CDR3 is CASTSGDQPQHF. CDR3 in DNA: TGTGCCAGCACCTCCGGGGATCAGCCCCAGCATTTT.

This CDR3 reads CASSDLGQGEIGGYTF. CDR3 coding DNA: TGTGCCAGCAGTGACCTGGGACAGGGAGAAATAGGGGGCTACACCTTC. This rearrangement joins TRBV2 to TRBJ1-2; TRBD1 matches at 9 bases. This CDR3 region has 16 residues. V gave up 3 bases and J gave up 8 bases; unmatched junction bases: 13. CDR1 and CDR2 from the germline V gene are SNHLY and FYNNEI.

The rearrangement joins TRBV27 to TRBJ2-2, with a tentative D call TRBD2 (7 bases). The CDR3 length is 16 residues. V was shortened by 3 bases and J by 2 bases, with 13 bases between the two germline ends. Germline CDR1 reads MNHEY; CDR2 reads SMNVEV (reference sequence). Here the CDR3 reads CASSLWGGGNTGELFF. CDR3 bases: TGTGCCAGCAGTTTGTGGGGGGGCGGCAACACCGGGGAGCTGTTTTTT.

The rearrangement uses TRBV4-2 and TRBJ2-5; 8 positions agree with TRBD1. The germline V gene has CDR1 LGHNA and CDR2 YNFKEQ. CDR3 length: 18 residues. V lost 2 bases to trimming and J lost 5 bases; unmatched junction nucleotides: 16. The CDR3 region is CASSQPNSGGESWETQYF. The CDR3 DNA follows: TGTGCCAGCAGCCAACCCAATTCAGGGGGCGAGAGTTGGGAGACCCAGTACTTC.

This clone was observed a few times. The chain has TRBV7-2 and TRBJ2-3; TRBD2 matches at 7 bases. Germline values: CDR1 SGHTA, CDR2 FQGNSA. The CDR3 has 14 amino acids. V lost 3 bases and J lost 1; bases outside the gene matches: 1. CDR3 residues: CASSFLAGTDTQYF. The CDR3, as DNA: TGTGCCAGCAGCTTCCTAGCGGGCACAGATACGCAGTATTTT. The complete variable domain, with remaining parts taken from reference TRBV7-2 and TRBJ2-3, reads GAGVSQSPSNKVTEKGKDVELRCDPISGHTALYWYRQSLGQGLEFLIYFQGNSAPDKSGLPSDRFSAERTGGSVSTLTIQRTQQEDSAVYLCASSFLAGTDTQYFGPGTRLTVL.

This clone was observed a handful of times. The chain links TRBV2 to TRBJ1-1; no definite D call. This CDR3 contains 13 residues. Germline V gives CDR1 SNHLY, CDR2 FYNNEI. Trimming stripped 8 bases from V and 1 base from J, with 11 bases between. The CDR3 loop reads CASRPRPNTEAFF. In DNA form, the CDR3 reads TGTGCCAGCCGTCCGCGGCCGAACACTGAAGCTTTCTTT.

The V call is TRBV25-1, the J call TRBJ2-5; a possible D gene is TRBD2 (6 bases). V was cut by 0 bases and J by 0 bases, with 17 bases left in between. Germline V gives CDR1 MGHDK, CDR2 SYGVNS. This CDR3 has 18 residues. CDR3 loop: CASSEYRERTSYQETQYF. In DNA form, the CDR3 reads TGTGCCAGCAGTGAATATCGGGAGAGGACGTCGTACCAAGAGACCCAGTACTTC.

V is TRBV2 and J is TRBJ2-6; tentatively, D is TRBD1 (6 bases). This CDR3 has 16 residues. Germline V lookup: CDR1 SNHLY, CDR2 FYNNEI. Deletions cut 3 bases from V and 4 bases from J, with 13 bases between. The CDR3 bases are TGTGCCAGCAGTGAGGCAAGGGGGTTAGGGGCCAACGTCCTGACTTTC. This gives the protein CASSEARGLGANVLTF.

The chain joins TRBV28 to TRBJ1-6; a weak D match, TRBD1 (6 bases). This CDR3 has 17 amino acids. The V gene lost 8 bases and the J gene lost 0 bases, with 17 bases spanning the gap. Per the germline V gene, CDR1 is MDHEN and CDR2 is SYDVKM. DNA for the CDR3: TGTGCCAGCGGTTACAGTTTGGACAGCTCCTATAATTCACCCCTCCACTTT. Amino acids: CASGYSLDSSYNSPLHF.

This clone was found a few times. Here the CDR3 DNA reads TGTGCCAGCAGCTTCTGGGCAGGGCTATTGAACACTGAAGCTTTCTTT. Residues: CASSFWAGLLNTEAFF. This chain joins TRBV11-2 and TRBJ1-1; D possibly corresponds to TRBD1 (5 bases). Germline V gene data show CDR1 as SGHAT and CDR2 as FQNNGV. Deletions cut 3 bases from V and 0 bases from J, with 14 bases between. This CDR3 contains 16 residues.

V and J are TRBV14 and TRBJ1-6, with D perhaps matching TRBD1 (5 bases). The V end was cut by 4 bases, the J end by 10 bases, with 17 bases between. The CDR3 is 15 amino acids. Germline V CDR1 and CDR2: SGHDN, FVKESK. The CDR3 DNA sequence: TGTGCCAGCAGCCCGGCGGGGGTACGGGCATCACCCCTCCACTTT. It codes for CASSPAGVRASPLHF.

V and J are TRBV25-1 and TRBJ1-4; 12 nucleotides agree with TRBD1. The CDR3 has 18 residues. Germline assignment: CDR1 MGHDK and CDR2 SYGVNS. V lost 4 bases, J lost 7 bases, and 13 bases stayed unmatched. The chain's CDR3 is CASSARPGTGGEGEKLFF. The DNA of the CDR3 is TGTGCCAGCAGTGCCCGTCCCGGGACAGGGGGCGAGGGTGAAAAACTGTTTTTT.

This clone has a handful of counts. CDR3 sequence: CASSPGTGRNQPQHF. The DNA of the CDR3 is TGCGCCAGCAGCCCGGGGACAGGTCGCAATCAGCCCCAGCATTTT. The V gene is TRBV5-1, the J gene TRBJ1-5; 8 bases agree with TRBD1. The germline V gene has CDR1 SGHRS and CDR2 YFSETQ. Germline trimming cut 4 bases from V and 2 bases from J; bases unmatched to any gene: 5. CDR3 size: 15 residues.

The rearrangement joins TRBV24-1 to TRBJ2-7; TRBD1 matches 11 bases. Trimming at V came to 2 bases and at J to 3 bases, leaving 2 bases not matched to a gene. The germline CDR1 and CDR2 sequences are KGHDR and SFDVKD. The length of the CDR3 is 15 residues. The CDR3 DNA sequence: TGTGCCACCAGTGATTCGGGACAGGGGGTCTACGAGCAGTACTTC. Translating it yields CATSDSGQGVYEQYF.